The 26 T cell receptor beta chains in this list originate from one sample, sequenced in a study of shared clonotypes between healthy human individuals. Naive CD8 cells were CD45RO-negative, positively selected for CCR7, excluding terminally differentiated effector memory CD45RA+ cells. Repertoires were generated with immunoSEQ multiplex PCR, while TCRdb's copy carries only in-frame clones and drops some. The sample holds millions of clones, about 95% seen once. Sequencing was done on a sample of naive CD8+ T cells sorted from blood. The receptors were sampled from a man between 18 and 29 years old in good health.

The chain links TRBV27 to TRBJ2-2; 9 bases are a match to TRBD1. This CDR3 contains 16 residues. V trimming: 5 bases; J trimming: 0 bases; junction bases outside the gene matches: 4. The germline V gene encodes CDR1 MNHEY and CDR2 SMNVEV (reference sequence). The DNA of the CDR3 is TGTGCCAGCAGTCTCGGGGACAGGGCGAACACCGGGGAGCTGTTTTTT. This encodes CASSLGDRANTGELFF.

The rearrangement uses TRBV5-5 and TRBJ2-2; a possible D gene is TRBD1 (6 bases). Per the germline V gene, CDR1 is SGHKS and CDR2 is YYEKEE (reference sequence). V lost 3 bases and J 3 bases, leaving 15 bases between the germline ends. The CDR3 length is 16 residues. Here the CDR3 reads CASSSLRGVDTGELFF. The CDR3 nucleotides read TGTGCCAGCAGCTCCCTCAGGGGAGTCGACACCGGGGAGCTGTTTTTT.

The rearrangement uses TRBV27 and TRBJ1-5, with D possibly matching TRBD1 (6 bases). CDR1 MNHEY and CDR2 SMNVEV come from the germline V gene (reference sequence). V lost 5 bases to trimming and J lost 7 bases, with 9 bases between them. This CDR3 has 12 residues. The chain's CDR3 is CASSARGQPQHF. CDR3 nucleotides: TGTGCCAGCAGTGCAAGGGGGCAGCCCCAGCATTTT.

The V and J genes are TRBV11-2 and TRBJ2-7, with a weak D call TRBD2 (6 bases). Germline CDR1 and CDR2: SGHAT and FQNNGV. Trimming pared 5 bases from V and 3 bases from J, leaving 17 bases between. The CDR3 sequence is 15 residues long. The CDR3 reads CASSPTIGGHYEQYF. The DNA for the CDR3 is TGTGCCAGCAGCCCGACGATCGGGGGTCACTACGAGCAGTACTTC.

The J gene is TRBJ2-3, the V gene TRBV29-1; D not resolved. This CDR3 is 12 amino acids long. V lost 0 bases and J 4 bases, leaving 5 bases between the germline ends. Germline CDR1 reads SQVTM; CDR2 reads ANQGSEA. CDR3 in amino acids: CSVEDMSDTQYF. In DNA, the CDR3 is TGCAGCGTTGAAGATATGTCAGATACGCAGTATTTT.

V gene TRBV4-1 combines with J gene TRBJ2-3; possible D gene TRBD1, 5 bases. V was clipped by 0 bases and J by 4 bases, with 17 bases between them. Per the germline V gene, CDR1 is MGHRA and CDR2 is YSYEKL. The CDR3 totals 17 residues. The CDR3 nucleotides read TGCGCCAGCAGCCAAGAGATTCTGGCAGGGCCGGCAGATACGCAGTATTTT. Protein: CASSQEILAGPADTQYF.

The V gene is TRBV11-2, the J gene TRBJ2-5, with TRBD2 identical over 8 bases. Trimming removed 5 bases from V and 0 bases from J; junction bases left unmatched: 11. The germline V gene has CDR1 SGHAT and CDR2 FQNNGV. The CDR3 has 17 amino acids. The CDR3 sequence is CASSPRAAGEYQETQYF. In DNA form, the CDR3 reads TGTGCCAGCAGCCCCCGTGCAGCGGGGGAATACCAAGAGACCCAGTACTTC.

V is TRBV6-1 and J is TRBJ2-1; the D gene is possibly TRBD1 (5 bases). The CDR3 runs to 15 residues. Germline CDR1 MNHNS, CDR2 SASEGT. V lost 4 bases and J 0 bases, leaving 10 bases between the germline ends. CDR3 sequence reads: CASSVQGFSYNEQFF. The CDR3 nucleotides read TGTGCCAGCAGTGTCCAGGGATTCTCCTACAATGAGCAGTTCTTC.

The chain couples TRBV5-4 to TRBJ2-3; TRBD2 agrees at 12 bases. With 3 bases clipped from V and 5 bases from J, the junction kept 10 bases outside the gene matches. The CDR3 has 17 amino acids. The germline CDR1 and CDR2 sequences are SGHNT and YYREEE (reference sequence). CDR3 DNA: TGTGCCAGCAGCTCGCGGACTAGCGGGACGGTGAGAGATACGCAGTATTTT. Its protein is CASSSRTSGTVRDTQYF.

CDR3 coding DNA: TGTGCCAGCAGCGTAGAGGCTCATAGCACAGATACGCAGTATTTT. This translates into CASSVEAHSTDTQYF. V usage is TRBV9 and J usage is TRBJ2-3; D is uncertain. Trimming removed 0 bases at V and 0 bases at J, with 8 bases between. From germline, CDR1 is SGDLS and CDR2 YYNGEE. CDR3 length equals 15 residues.

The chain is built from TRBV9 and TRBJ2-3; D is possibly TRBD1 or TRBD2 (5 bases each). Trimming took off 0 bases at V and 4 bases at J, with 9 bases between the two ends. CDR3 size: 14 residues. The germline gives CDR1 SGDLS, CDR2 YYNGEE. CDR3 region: CASSVGSGPDTQYF. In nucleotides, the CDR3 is TGTGCCAGCAGCGTAGGCTCGGGACCAGATACGCAGTATTTT.

CDR3 in DNA: TGTGCCAGCAGCCAAGAAGGAGAGTACAACTACGAGCAGTACTTC. It is translated as CASSQEGEYNYEQYF. This chain joins TRBV4-2 and TRBJ2-7; no firm D call. Per the germline V gene, CDR1 is LGHNA and CDR2 is YNFKEQ. The CDR3 sequence is 15 residues long. The ends were cut back, 0 bases at V and 3 bases at J, with 12 bases in the middle.

The chain's CDR3 is CASSPLAGGSDTQYF. Here the CDR3 DNA reads TGTGCCAGCAGCCCCCTAGCGGGGGGGTCAGATACGCAGTATTTT. The chain employs TRBV27 and TRBJ2-3, with TRBD2 matching over 12 bases. Trimming took 6 bases from V and 4 from J; bases not matched to a gene: 5. The CDR3 is made up of 15 amino acids. The V gene's germline CDR1 is MNHEY and CDR2 SMNVEV (reference sequence).

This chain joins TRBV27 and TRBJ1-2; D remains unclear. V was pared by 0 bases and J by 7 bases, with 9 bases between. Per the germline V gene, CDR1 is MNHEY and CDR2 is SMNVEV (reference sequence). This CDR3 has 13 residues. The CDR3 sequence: CASSLSVHLGYTF. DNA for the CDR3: TGTGCCAGCAGTTTATCGGTCCACCTTGGCTACACCTTC.

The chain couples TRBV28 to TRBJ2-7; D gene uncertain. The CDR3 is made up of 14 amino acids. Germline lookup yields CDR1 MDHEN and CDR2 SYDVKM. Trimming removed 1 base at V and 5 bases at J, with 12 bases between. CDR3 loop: CASSLSSVNDEQYF. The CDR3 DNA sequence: TGTGCCAGCAGTTTATCGTCGGTTAACGACGAGCAGTACTTC.

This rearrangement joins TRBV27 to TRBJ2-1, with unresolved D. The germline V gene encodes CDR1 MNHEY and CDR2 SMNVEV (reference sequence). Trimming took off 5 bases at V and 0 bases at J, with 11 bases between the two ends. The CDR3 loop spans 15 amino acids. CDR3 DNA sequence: TGTGCCAGCAGTCCGGAGCCGTACTCCTACAATGAGCAGTTCTTC. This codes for CASSPEPYSYNEQFF.

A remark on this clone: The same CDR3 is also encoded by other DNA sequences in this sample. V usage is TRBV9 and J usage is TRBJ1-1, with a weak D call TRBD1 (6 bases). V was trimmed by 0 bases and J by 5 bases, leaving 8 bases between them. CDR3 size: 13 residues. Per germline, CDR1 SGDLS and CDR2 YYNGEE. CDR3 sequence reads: CASSVGGQTEAFF. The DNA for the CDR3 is TGTGCCAGCAGCGTAGGTGGACAGACTGAAGCTTTCTTT.

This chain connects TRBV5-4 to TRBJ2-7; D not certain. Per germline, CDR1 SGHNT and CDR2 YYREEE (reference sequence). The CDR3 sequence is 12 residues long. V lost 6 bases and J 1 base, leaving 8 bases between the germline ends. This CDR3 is CASNGESYEQYF. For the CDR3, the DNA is TGTGCCAGCAATGGGGAATCCTACGAGCAGTACTTC.

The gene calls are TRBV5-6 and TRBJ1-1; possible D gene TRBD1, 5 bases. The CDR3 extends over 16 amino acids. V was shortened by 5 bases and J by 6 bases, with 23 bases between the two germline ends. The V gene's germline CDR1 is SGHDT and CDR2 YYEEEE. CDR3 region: CASSTAGRPSEAEAFF. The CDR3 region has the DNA TGTGCCAGCAGTACAGCGGGGCGGCCGTCGGAGGCTGAAGCTTTCTTT.

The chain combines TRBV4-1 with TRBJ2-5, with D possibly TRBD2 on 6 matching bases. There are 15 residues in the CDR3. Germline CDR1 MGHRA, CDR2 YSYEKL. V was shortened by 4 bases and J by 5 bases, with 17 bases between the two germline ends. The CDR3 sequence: CASSLVEGTGETQYF. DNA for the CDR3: TGCGCCAGCAGCCTCGTGGAGGGGACGGGGGAGACCCAGTACTTC.

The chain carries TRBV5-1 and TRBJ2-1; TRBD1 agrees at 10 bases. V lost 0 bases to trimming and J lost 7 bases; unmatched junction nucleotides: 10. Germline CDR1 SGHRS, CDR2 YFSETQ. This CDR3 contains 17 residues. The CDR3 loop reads CASSLVAGQGFKNEQFF. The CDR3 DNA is TGCGCCAGCAGCTTGGTGGCGGGACAGGGGTTCAAGAATGAGCAGTTCTTC.

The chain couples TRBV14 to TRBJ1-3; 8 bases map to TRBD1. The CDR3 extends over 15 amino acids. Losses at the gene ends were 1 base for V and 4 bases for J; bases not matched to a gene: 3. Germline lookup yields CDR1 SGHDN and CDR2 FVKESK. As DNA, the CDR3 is TGTGCCAGCAGCCAAGGGCAGGGGGCCGGAAACACCATATATTTT. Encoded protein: CASSQGQGAGNTIYF.

The CDR3: CASSEAIVSGEQYF. The CDR3 nucleotides read TGTGCCAGCAGTGAAGCAATCGTGTCGGGGGAGCAGTACTTC. The chain uses TRBV6-1 and TRBJ2-7; TRBD2 is a possible D gene (5 bases). V was shortened by 0 bases and J by 7 bases, with 13 bases between the two germline ends. The CDR3 spans 14 residues. Germline V gene data show CDR1 as MNHNS and CDR2 as SASEGT.

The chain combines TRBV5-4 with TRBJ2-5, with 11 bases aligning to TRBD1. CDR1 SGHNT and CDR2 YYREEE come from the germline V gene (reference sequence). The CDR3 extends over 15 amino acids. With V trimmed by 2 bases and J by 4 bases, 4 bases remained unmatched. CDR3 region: CASSLGTGGGETQYF. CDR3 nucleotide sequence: TGTGCCAGCAGCTTAGGGACAGGGGGTGGAGAGACCCAGTACTTC.

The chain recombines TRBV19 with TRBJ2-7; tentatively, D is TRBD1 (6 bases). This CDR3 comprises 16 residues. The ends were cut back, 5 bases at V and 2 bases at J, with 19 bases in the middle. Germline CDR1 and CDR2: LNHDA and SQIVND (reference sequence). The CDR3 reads CASSVLGADGAYEQYF. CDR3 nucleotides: TGTGCCAGTAGTGTCCTGGGGGCAGATGGGGCCTACGAGCAGTACTTC.

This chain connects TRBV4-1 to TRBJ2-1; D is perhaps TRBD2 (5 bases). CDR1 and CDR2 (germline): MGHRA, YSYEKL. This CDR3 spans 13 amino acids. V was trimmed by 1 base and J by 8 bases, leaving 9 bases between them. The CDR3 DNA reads TGCGCCAGCAGCCAAGGAGAGAGGGATGAGCAGTTCTTC. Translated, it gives CASSQGERDEQFF.